Included here is one T cell receptor (beta chain) sequence, with context. Its recognized antigen is unknown. There are no base qualities to consult, and no much larger clone falls within one base. These data originate in a study of blood T cell repertoires in COVID-19 (dated by TCRdb to the early 2020s). In the study overall: Samples from collaborators originated in the United States, Italy and Spain and spanned both the acute and convalescent phases of COVID-19. The prospective study material was composed of cDNA or gDNA derived from T cells, B-cell-depleted T cells, or PBMCs. Subjects who had been exposed to COVID-19, were actively infected with it, or had recovered from it provided the deeply sampled blood TCRbeta repertoires that made up the dataset. A freely available public database, intended as a resource for researchers studying the immune response to SARS-CoV-2, is where the repertoires were released. The samples were drawn from the first 160 participants of the ongoing ImmuneRACE study and from some 1,300 subjects provided by 6 global collaborators. Sample metadata almost always included a de-identified subject ID, COVID-19 status, age in years and sex. Where HLA class I and class II types were available, the types were taken from metadata supplied by the sample provider, not from assay-based typing. Summary of the overall study and its limitations: The amount of clinical and demographic metadata varied by source and participant and was provided uncurated.

A second Seattle source provided samples from volunteer blood donors who had recovered from COVID-19. The collaborating institutions used their own protocols to collect whole blood in K2EDTA tubes. For TCRbeta analysis, collaborators shipped samples as frozen whole blood, isolated PBMCs, or DNA extracted from either of those sample types. TCRbeta CDR3 regions were amplified from genomic DNA using the immunoSEQ Assay, a bias-controlled multiplex PCR. In the paper's pipeline: Nucleated cell counts per sample were estimated from amplification of reference gene primers within the assay. To quantify the absolute abundance of each unique TCRbeta CDR3 rearrangement, sequence reads were collapsed and filtered. Productive Simpson clonality was computed per sample as the square root of Simpson's diversity index over productive rearrangements. TCRdb obtained this table from immuneACCESS and retained in-frame rearrangements with V and J assigned. These tables miss some clones; where compared with another copy, unresolved V genes account for less than half of the shortfall, and the remainder is unexplained. Clonal size and the V and J genes are those of that table, whereas D and trimming came from the DNA. The sample yields roughly 290,000 clones; approximately 89% were counted once. Approximately 8% of the sample goes to the ten largest clones.

For CDR1 and CDR2, the germline V gene lists SGDLS and YYNGEE. The V end loses 0 bases and the J end loses 6 bases, and a stretch of 14 bases separates them. Including the terminal cysteine and phenylalanine, the CDR3 comprises 15 residues. Only the CDR3 portion is preserved as DNA: 45 bases, with reading frame beginning at the first base. The receptor comes from a woman between 50 and 59 years old who had recovered from COVID-19. The sequenced sample consisted of peripheral blood. In this chain, TRBV9 is recombined with TRBJ2-3; a weak D assignment points to TRBD2 (5 bases agree). CDR3 protein: CASSVAGHGGDTQYF. Read as DNA, the sequence is TGTGCCAGCAGCGTAGCTGGGCATGGCGGGGATACGCAGTATTTT.